The clone carrying this TCR beta chain was recorded many times. Its cognate antigen is unknown. This sample stems from a study of CD8+CD57+ T cells in acquired aplastic anemia. As for the study in general: Average DNA yield from sorted CD4+ and CD8+ cells was around 3.2 ug. Average CD4+ read depth in healthy donors was 9.5 million to 13 million reads.

Study outcomes and limitations: Overlapping CD8+ CDR3 repertoires of patients and controls contained some 27 shared sequences. Patients versus controls showed no significant CD8+ Simpson's diversity difference.

Germline V gene sequence: CDR1 MNHNS, CDR2 SASEGT. The CDR3 sequence is 14 residues long. V shed 1 base and J shed 4 bases, with 10 bases lying between them. According to the study, genomic DNA was the template for TCR beta VDJ and CDR3 profiling. One entry per CDR3 protein, called by TCRdb with MiXCR from the reads. The sample shows around 180,000 distinct CDR3 sequences, 50% to 75% of them seen only once. The receptor comes from a human donor in good health. Sequencing was done on a sample of sorted CD4+, CD8+, or CD8+CD57+ T cells (not recorded which) from PBMCs. The chain has TRBV6-1 and TRBJ1-1; D is undetermined. This chain's CDR3 is CASSEVQGSTEAFF. The CDR3 nucleotides read TGTGCCAGCAGTGAAGTCCAAGGGTCCACTGAAGCTTTCTTT.